Below, one T cell receptor beta chain is given with its context. Its antigen remains unidentified. Base qualities are not recorded, but no much larger clone differs from it by a single base. This record comes from a study of blood T cell repertoires in COVID-19 (dated by TCRdb to about 2020). For context, the study as a whole: Samples covering the acute and convalescent phases of COVID-19 were provided by collaborators in the United States, Italy and Spain. Deeply sampled blood TCRbeta repertoires from subjects exposed to, actively infected with, or recovered from COVID-19 were included in the dataset. HLA class I and class II types, where available, came from metadata supplied by the sample provider rather than from assay-based typing. The material from the prospective study consisted of cDNA or gDNA derived from T cells, B-cell-depleted T cells, or PBMCs. Samples came from the ongoing ImmuneRACE study (first 160 participants) plus 1,254 subjects from 6 global collaborators. Nearly every sample came with metadata listing a de-identified subject ID, COVID-19 status, age in years and sex. The repertoires were released in a freely available public database intended as a resource for research on the immune response to SARS-CoV-2.

Via the germline V gene, CDR1 is SGHRS and CDR2 YFSETQ. V is cut by 0 bases and J by 5 bases, and the space between the germline ends is 26 bases. The CDR3 contains 19 residues, cysteine and phenylalanine counted. Only the CDR3 portion is preserved as DNA: 57 bases, with reading frame beginning at the first base. A second Seattle source provided samples from volunteer blood donors who had recovered from COVID-19. Whole blood was collected in K2EDTA tubes by collaborating institutions according to the institutions' own protocols. For TCRbeta analysis, collaborators shipped samples in one of three forms: frozen whole blood, isolated PBMCs, or DNA extracted from either of those sample types. The immunoSEQ Assay, a bias-controlled multiplex PCR, was used to amplify TCRbeta CDR3 regions from genomic DNA. On the authors' methods: Nucleated cell counts per sample were estimated from amplification of reference gene primers within the assay. To quantify the absolute abundance of each unique TCRbeta CDR3 rearrangement, sequence reads were collapsed and filtered. Productive Simpson clonality was computed per sample as the square root of Simpson's diversity index over productive rearrangements. Not all clones reach the TCRdb copy of this immuneACCESS table, which keeps in-frame sequences only. Checked studies attribute under half of the gap to unresolved V genes and leave the rest unexplained. V, J and clone size are those of that table, while D and trimming were read from the DNA. The sample table records about 250,000 clones; about 91% of these occur just once. Together, the top ten hold 4% to 5% of the sample.

What the authors observed across the whole study: Clinical and demographic metadata were provided uncurated, with the amount varying by source and participant.

The sequence is built from TRBV5-1 and TRBJ1-1; TRBD1 is perhaps the D gene, given 6 matching bases. The sequenced material came from peripheral blood. This TCR was sampled from a woman aged 40-49 years who had recovered from COVID-19. The sequence in DNA is TGCGCCAGCAGCTTGGCCGATCGGACAGACAAAAGTTGGATGACTGAAGCTTTCTTT. The resulting protein is CASSLADRTDKSWMTEAFF. With the rest looked up from the reference TRBV5-1 and TRBJ1-1 genes rather than sequenced, the full variable domain is KAGVTQTPRYLIKTRGQQVTLSCSPISGHRSVSWYQQTPGQGLQFLFEYFSETQRNKGNFPGRFSGRQFSNSRSEMNVSTLELGDSALYLCASSLADRTDKSWMTEAFFGQGTRLTVV.